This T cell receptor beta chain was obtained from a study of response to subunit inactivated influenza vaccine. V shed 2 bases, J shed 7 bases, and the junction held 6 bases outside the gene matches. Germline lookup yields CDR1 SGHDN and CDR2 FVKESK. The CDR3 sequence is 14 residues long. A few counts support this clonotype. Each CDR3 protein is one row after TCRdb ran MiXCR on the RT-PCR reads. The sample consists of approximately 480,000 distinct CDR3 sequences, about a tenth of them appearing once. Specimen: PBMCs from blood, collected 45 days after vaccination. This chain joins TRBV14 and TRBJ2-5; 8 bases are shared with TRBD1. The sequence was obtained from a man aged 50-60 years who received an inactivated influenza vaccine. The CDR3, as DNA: TGTGCCAGCAGCCAACCAGGGGGCAGATCGACCCAGTACTTC. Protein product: CASSQPGGRSTQYF.